The 24 T cell receptor beta chains presented below share a single source sample, sequenced in a study of T cell repertoires in cytomegalovirus infection. These receptors have no known antigen. One entry per CDR3 protein results from TCRdb running MiXCR on the reads. This repertoire shows some 940,000 distinct CDR3 sequences, roughly 31% found once; its top ten account for about an eighth. The sequenced sample was cultured CD8+ T cells from PBMCs, obtained from culture after CMV antigen stimulation. These receptors originate from a human donor in good health (CMV status not recorded). Some clones in this sample may be carry-over from other donors' samples.

A few counts support this clonotype. This chain uses TRBV24-1 with TRBJ2-3, with D possibly TRBD1 on 5 matching bases. Trimming left V 9 bases short and J 4 bases short, with 16 bases between. This CDR3 contains 14 residues. Germline V gene lookup returns CDR1 KGHDR and CDR2 SFDVKD. CDR3 coding DNA: TGTGCCACCTCAGGGCCCAATAGTCCAGATACGCAGTATTTT. This encodes CATSGPNSPDTQYF.

This clonotype was counted ten times or more. The gene calls are TRBV7-6 and TRBJ1-2; 8 bases agree with TRBD1. The CDR3 is 15 amino acids. Germline values: CDR1 SGHVS, CDR2 FNYEAQ. With V trimmed by 1 base and J by 6 bases, 7 bases remained unmatched. The CDR3 loop is CASSLVGDRGNGYTF. Here the CDR3 DNA reads TGTGCCAGCAGCTTAGTGGGAGACAGGGGTAATGGCTACACCTTC.

This clonotype came up a few times. This rearrangement joins TRBV19 to TRBJ2-1, with 10 bases aligning to TRBD2. This CDR3 has 15 residues. Germline trimming cut 6 bases from V and 9 bases from J; bases unmatched to any gene: 11. Germline-derived CDR1 and CDR2 are LNHDA and SQIVND (reference sequence). CDR3 region: CASRATSGALSEQFF. The CDR3 DNA is TGTGCCAGTAGAGCTACTAGCGGGGCCCTCAGTGAGCAGTTCTTC.

The CDR3 sequence: CASSFPGLGYGYTF. In DNA, the CDR3 is TGTGCCAGCAGCTTTCCGGGGCTTGGCTATGGCTACACCTTC. The chain is built from TRBV5-4 and TRBJ1-2, with a possible D match to TRBD1 (5 bases). The germline V gene encodes CDR1 SGHNT and CDR2 YYREEE (reference sequence). The CDR3 consists of 14 residues. The V end was cut by 2 bases, the J end by 4 bases, with 12 bases between.

This clonotype was seen repeatedly, ten times or more. This chain uses TRBV7-2 with TRBJ2-1, with 9 bases fitting TRBD1. The CDR3 runs to 16 residues. From germline, CDR1 is SGHTA and CDR2 FQGNSA. J gave up 4 bases and V 2 bases, and 6 bases lay outside the gene matches. In DNA form, the CDR3 reads TGTGCCAGCAGCTTAAAGAGACAGGGGGGTTACAATGAGCAGTTCTTC. Translated, it gives CASSLKRQGGYNEQFF.

The chain has TRBV27 and TRBJ2-1, with D maybe TRBD1 (5 bases). CDR1 is MNHEY, CDR2 SMNVEV, per germline (reference sequence). Trimming removed 0 bases from V and 4 bases from J, with 22 bases in between. This CDR3 comprises 19 residues. CDR3 sequence reads: CASSLSVIGADDPYNEQFF. For the CDR3, the DNA is TGTGCCAGCAGTTTATCGGTAATAGGGGCAGACGATCCATACAATGAGCAGTTCTTC.

This clonotype has just a few counts. This chain connects TRBV7-6 to TRBJ1-1, with TRBD1 matching over 9 bases. The CDR3 length is 15 residues. Germline assignment: CDR1 SGHVS and CDR2 FNYEAQ. With 6 bases clipped from V and 0 bases from J, the junction kept 5 bases outside the gene matches. This CDR3 is CASRADRGMNTEAFF. The DNA for the CDR3 is TGTGCCAGCAGAGCGGACAGGGGAATGAACACTGAAGCTTTCTTT.

This clonotype appeared a few times. The chain uses TRBV6-6 and TRBJ1-1; D is perhaps TRBD1 (5 bases). The germline V gene encodes CDR1 MNHNY and CDR2 SVGAGI (reference sequence). The V and J ends lost 7 bases and 4 bases respectively, with 13 bases between them. CDR3 length: 13 residues. The CDR3: CASTGEGTTEAFF. The DNA of the CDR3 is TGTGCCAGCACCGGCGAGGGGACCACTGAAGCTTTCTTT.

The chain uses TRBV19 and TRBJ1-4; D may be TRBD1 (6 bases). Germline CDR1 and CDR2: LNHDA and SQIVND (reference sequence). With 5 bases removed from V and 0 bases from J, the gap between germline ends came to 10 bases. This CDR3 contains 15 residues. CDR3 sequence reads: CASSLTGSTNEKLFF. The CDR3, as DNA: TGTGCCAGTAGTTTAACAGGGTCAACTAATGAAAAACTGTTTTTT. The full variable domain, in which reference TRBV19 and TRBJ1-4 provide the parts outside the CDR3, is DGGITQSPKYLFRKEGQNVTLSCEQNLNHDAMYWYRQDPGQGLRLIYYSQIVNDFQKGDIAEGYSVSREKKESFPLTVTSAQKNPTAFYLCASSLTGSTNEKLFFGSGTQLSVL.

The chain uses TRBV11-3 and TRBJ2-1, with 12 bases identical to TRBD2. The CDR3 is 15 amino acids. Per the germline V gene, CDR1 is SGHNT and CDR2 is YENEEA. Trimming at V came to 3 bases and at J to 8 bases, leaving 5 bases not matched to a gene. Written as DNA, the CDR3 is TGTGCCAGCAGCTTCCCTAGCGGGGGGGCGGATGAGCAGTTCTTC. Its protein is CASSFPSGGADEQFF.

This clonotype was counted ten times or more. The gene calls are TRBV7-2 and TRBJ1-3; D ambiguous. Per the germline V gene, CDR1 is SGHTA and CDR2 is FQGNSA. V was cut by 3 bases and J by 4 bases, with 7 bases left in between. The CDR3 runs 13 residues. CDR3 protein: CASSFGRGNTIYF. CDR3 nucleotide sequence: TGTGCCAGCAGCTTCGGCAGAGGAAACACCATATATTTT. The full variable domain, completed using reference TRBV7-2 and TRBJ1-3, is GAGVSQSPSNKVTEKGKDVELRCDPISGHTALYWYRQSLGQGLEFLIYFQGNSAPDKSGLPSDRFSAERTGGSVSTLTIQRTQQEDSAVYLCASSFGRGNTIYFGEGSWLTVV.

V is TRBV27 and J is TRBJ2-4; the D gene is possibly TRBD1 (5 bases). This CDR3 spans 15 amino acids. The V end was cut by 6 bases, the J end by 0 bases, with 12 bases between. Germline V gives CDR1 MNHEY, CDR2 SMNVEV (reference sequence). The CDR3 nucleotides are TGTGCCAGCAGGATGGACATTTTAGCCAAAAACATTCAGTACTTC. Encoded protein: CASRMDILAKNIQYF.

The CDR3 DNA reads as TGTGCCAGCAGCCCCGGCGGGACCCACCTCTATGGCTACACCTTC. This translates into CASSPGGTHLYGYTF. V is TRBV6-6 and J is TRBJ1-2, with D perhaps TRBD1 (5 bases). CDR1 and CDR2 (germline): MNHNY, SVGAGI (reference sequence). Trimming took off 6 bases at V and 4 bases at J, with 18 bases between the two ends. The CDR3 sequence is 15 residues long.

This clonotype was recorded a few times. The junction departs from the called germline gene at one end, perhaps through a read error. This chain joins TRBV7-3 and TRBJ1-2; 9 positions agree with TRBD1. CDR1 is SGHTA and CDR2 is FQGTGA in the germline V gene. This CDR3 has 15 residues. The CDR3 here is CASSLTGGEGYGYTF. CDR3 in DNA: TGTGCCAGCAGCCTAACAGGGGGCGAAGGCTATGGCTACACCTTC.

J is TRBJ2-7 and V is TRBV6-6, with D perhaps matching TRBD1 (6 bases). The CDR3 loop spans 11 amino acids. Trimming left V 9 bases short and J 2 bases short, with 8 bases between. The germline CDR1 and CDR2 sequences are MNHNY and SVGAGI (reference sequence). The CDR3 bases are TGTGCCAGTCGACAGGCCTACGAGCAGTACTTC. It is translated as CASRQAYEQYF.

V usage is TRBV5-4 and J usage is TRBJ1-1; no clear D. The length of the CDR3 is 15 residues. Trimming pared 4 bases from V and 1 base from J, leaving 14 bases between. Per germline, CDR1 SGHNT and CDR2 YYREEE (reference sequence). CDR3 sequence: CASSPSTPGNTEAFF. CDR3 bases: TGTGCCAGCAGCCCGTCAACCCCGGGGAACACTGAAGCTTTCTTT.

V usage is TRBV6-5 and J usage is TRBJ1-2; 10 nucleotides line up with TRBD1. With V trimmed by 4 bases and J by 8 bases, 4 bases remained unmatched. Germline V gene data show CDR1 as MNHEY and CDR2 as SVGAGI. The CDR3 contains 13 residues. As DNA, the CDR3 is TGTGCCAGCAGTTCCGGGACAGGGGAAGGCTACACCTTC. It specifies CASSSGTGEGYTF.

This clonotype was found a few times. The genes are TRBV27 and TRBJ2-3; 10 bases agree with TRBD2. CDR1 is MNHEY and CDR2 is SMNVEV in the germline V gene (reference sequence). The CDR3 covers 16 residues. With V trimmed by 3 bases and J by 4 bases, 7 bases remained unmatched. The CDR3: CASSLSAGGPPDTQYF. The CDR3, as DNA: TGTGCCAGCAGTTTGTCAGCGGGGGGGCCCCCAGATACGCAGTATTTT.

The chain is built from TRBV28 and TRBJ1-5; 9 bases line up with TRBD1. Trimming at V came to 6 bases and at J to 9 bases, leaving 9 bases not matched to a gene. The CDR3 contains 14 residues. Germline CDR1 reads MDHEN; CDR2 reads SYDVKM. CDR3 sequence (DNA): TGTGCCAGCAGCCAGACAGGGGGTATCAGGCCCCAGCATTTT. This translates into CASSQTGGIRPQHF.

The rearrangement links TRBV24-1 to TRBJ2-5; 7 bases line up with TRBD1. This CDR3 spans 16 amino acids. V lost 4 bases to trimming and J lost 0 bases; unmatched junction nucleotides: 7. Germline CDR1 is KGHDR and CDR2 is SFDVKD. The CDR3 is CATSEKTGLDQETQYF. The CDR3 DNA reads as TGTGCCACCAGTGAAAAGACAGGGCTGGACCAAGAGACCCAGTACTTC.

This clonotype occurred many times. J is TRBJ2-7 and V is TRBV6-2 or TRBV6-3; D might be TRBD2 (5 bases). The CDR3 is 16 amino acids. CDR1 and CDR2 from the germline V gene are MNHEY and SVGEGT. V was pared by 2 bases and J by 0 bases, with 14 bases between. CDR3 bases: TGTGCCAGCAGTTACCTCGGCCGCGACTACTCCTACGAGCAGTACTTC. Amino acid sequence: CASSYLGRDYSYEQYF.

The CDR3 bases are TGCAGTGCTAGAGATCTCCTGGCAGGTAGATTCGAGCAGTACTTC. This codes for CSARDLLAGRFEQYF. The rearrangement uses TRBV20-1 and TRBJ2-7; the D is unclear. Germline lookup yields CDR1 DFQATT and CDR2 SNEGSKA (reference sequence). CDR3 length equals 15 residues. Deletions cut 0 bases from V and 6 bases from J, with 18 bases between.

The V gene is TRBV27, the J gene TRBJ2-7; D perhaps matches TRBD1 (6 bases). V was trimmed by 4 bases and J by 0 bases, leaving 13 bases between them. This CDR3 is 15 amino acids long. Germline V gene lookup returns CDR1 MNHEY and CDR2 SMNVEV (reference sequence). The CDR3 bases are TGTGCCAGCAGTTCCAACAGGGCTAGCTCCTACGAGCAGTACTTC. Translation gives CASSSNRASSYEQYF.

The chain couples TRBV6-5 to TRBJ2-2; D is ambiguous. This CDR3 contains 14 residues. The V end lost 4 bases, the J end lost 5 bases, and 11 bases lay between the germline ends. Per germline, CDR1 MNHEY and CDR2 SVGAGI. The CDR3 loop reads CASSFSPGTGELFF. DNA of the CDR3: TGTGCCAGCAGTTTCTCCCCAGGAACCGGGGAGCTGTTTTTT.